This T cell receptor beta chain was sequenced during a study of identical twins. The J segment lost 9 bases and the V segment lost 8 bases, leaving 15 bases of the junction unmatched. The CDR3 has 17 amino acids. TCRdb analysed the 5' RACE reads with MiXCR anew, one entry per CDR3 protein. The data contain 260,000 or so distinct CDR3 sequences, 7.5% of them singletons. These data were also reused for a study on yellow fever vaccine responses in identical twins. This second report adds: The T cell response to vaccination in identical twins was reportedly partly convergent and partly personalized.

This sequence was found in a woman between 18 and 29 years old in good health. The chain uses TRBV12-3 or TRBV12-4 and TRBJ2-1, with 14 bases aligning to TRBD2. Sequencing was performed on CD8+ T cells sorted from blood. CDR3 sequence reads: CASLGAGTSGSRGEQFF. The CDR3 nucleotides read TGTGCCAGCCTTGGCGCCGGGACTAGCGGGAGTCGAGGTGAGCAGTTCTTC.